The source of this T cell receptor (beta chain) is a study of beta chain features in type 1 diabetes. As for the study in general: Patients shared similar age, gender and cell yields with healthy donors.

In germline, CDR1 is GTSNPN, CDR2 SVGIG (reference sequence). Trimming left V 3 bases short and J 2 bases short, with 13 bases between. CDR3 length equals 14 residues. cDNA synthesis used the whole RNA isolate, giving expressed TCRB sequences. The average output of naive, central memory and regulatory T cell samples was 3.6 million or so reads. Profiled with immunoSEQ multiplex PCR; TCRdb holds only in-frame clones, not every one. Found here are around 260,000 clones, approximately 25% of them singletons; the top ten hold 0.012%. Broader study findings: There was a moderate but significant shortening of TCRB CDR3s in all four CD4+ subsets of Type 1 diabetes patients.

Comment on this clone: What it binds is not known.

Each of the sorted populations had a purity greater than 95%. The chain is built from TRBV30 and TRBJ2-5, with D uncertain. This receptor was identified in a woman in her 30s with type 1 diabetes. Sequencing input: naive CD4+ T cells from blood. CDR3: CAWRRRRIQETQYF. CDR3 nucleotide sequence: TGTGCCTGGAGGAGGAGACGAATACAAGAGACCCAGTACTTC. Full variable domain (outside the CDR3, taken from reference TRBV30 and TRBJ2-5): SQTIHQWPATLVQPVGSPLSLECTVEGTSNPNLYWYRQAAGRGLQLLFYSVGIGQISSEVPQNLSASRPQDRQFILSSKKLLLSDSGFYLCAWRRRRIQETQYFGPGTRLLVL.